The 28 T cell receptor beta chains below were found in one sample sequenced in a study of early T cells in non-severe SARS-CoV-2 infection. TCRdb re-analysed the 5' RACE reads in MiXCR, keeping a single row per CDR3 protein. The sample includes 60,000 to 90,000 distinct CDR3 sequences, about 16% of them seen just once. Sequencing used whole blood. Receptor source: an adult who was a healthcare worker with PCR-confirmed SARS-CoV-2 infection or an uninfected control (not recorded which).

This clonotype was counted only a few times. V gene TRBV11-3 combines with J gene TRBJ2-7; TRBD1 matches at 9 bases. CDR3 length: 15 residues. Per germline, CDR1 SGHNT and CDR2 YENEEA. Trimming removed 5 bases from V and 6 bases from J; junction bases left unmatched: 11. CDR3 protein: CASSLNRDRVTEQYF. In DNA form, the CDR3 reads TGTGCCAGCAGCCTCAACCGGGACAGGGTCACCGAGCAGTACTTC.

This clonotype appeared a few times. The junction does not match germline at one end; this may be a read error. V gene TRBV6-1 combines with J gene TRBJ2-4; 8 bases are a match to TRBD2. This CDR3 spans 14 amino acids. Germline assignment: CDR1 MNHNS and CDR2 SASEGT. As DNA, the CDR3 is TGTGCCAGCAGTGAAACGGGACTAGTATTTGGGGGTGGCTTC. It specifies CASSETGLVFGGGF.

This clonotype has ten or more counts. The chain uses TRBV11-1 and TRBJ2-1; no reliable D call. Trimming cost V 5 bases and J 3 bases, with 20 bases left between them. The CDR3 is 17 residues long. The germline gives CDR1 SGHAT, CDR2 FQDESV (reference sequence). CDR3 sequence reads: CASSDGRLDPSYNEQFF. In DNA, the CDR3 is TGTGCCAGCAGCGACGGTAGGTTAGATCCGAGCTACAATGAGCAGTTCTTC.

The chain recombines TRBV28 with TRBJ2-7, with 9 positions matching TRBD1. There are 16 residues in the CDR3. Per germline, CDR1 MDHEN and CDR2 SYDVKM. Trimming took 3 bases from V and 3 from J; bases not matched to a gene: 9. CDR3 protein: CASSFLTWGQGYEQYF. The DNA for the CDR3 is TGTGCCAGCAGTTTCCTGACGTGGGGACAGGGCTACGAGCAGTACTTC.

Only a few counts were recorded for this clonotype. The rearrangement links TRBV25-1 to TRBJ2-5; a possible D gene is TRBD2 (5 bases). V was shortened by 1 base and J by 5 bases, with 14 bases between the two germline ends. Germline assignment: CDR1 MGHDK and CDR2 SYGVNS. The CDR3 covers 15 residues. Here the CDR3 reads CASSEFGEPTETQYF. The DNA for the CDR3 is TGTGCCAGCAGTGAATTTGGGGAGCCTACGGAGACCCAGTACTTC.

There are a few counts of this clonotype. The chain combines TRBV9 with TRBJ1-2, with TRBD1 identical over 11 bases. The CDR3 extends over 16 amino acids. V was clipped by 4 bases and J by 2 bases; unmatched bases: 7. The germline CDR1 and CDR2 sequences are SGDLS and YYNGEE. In DNA, the CDR3 is TGTGCCAGCAGCAAAGGACAGGGGGCGCAGAACTATGGCTACACCTTC. Protein sequence: CASSKGQGAQNYGYTF.

CDR3 in amino acids: CASSLVAKQVLGNTIYF. The CDR3 coding sequence is TGTGCCAGCAGCTTAGTTGCCAAACAGGTGCTTGGAAACACCATATATTTT. The chain couples TRBV11-2 to TRBJ1-3; a possible D gene is TRBD1 (5 bases). Germline assignment: CDR1 SGHAT and CDR2 FQNNGV. The V and J ends lost 1 base and 3 bases respectively, with 16 bases between them. The length of the CDR3 is 17 residues.

V usage is TRBV6-5 and J usage is TRBJ2-1; D may be TRBD2 (6 bases). Germline V gene sequence: CDR1 MNHEY, CDR2 SVGAGI. The CDR3 consists of 14 residues. Trimming removed 4 bases from V and 8 bases from J, with 15 bases in between. The CDR3 region is CASSFGGSGYEQFF. In nucleotides, the CDR3 is TGTGCCAGCAGTTTCGGAGGAAGCGGGTATGAGCAGTTCTTC.

This clonotype came up a few times. This chain connects TRBV29-1 to TRBJ1-1; D is unclear. The CDR3 runs 14 residues. The germline gives CDR1 SQVTM, CDR2 ANQGSEA. V lost 1 base, J lost 5 bases, and 14 bases lay in between. The DNA for the CDR3 is TGCAGCGTTGAAGCGCGGCTAACGCCGACTGAAGCTTTCTTT. The encoded protein is CSVEARLTPTEAFF.

The chain joins TRBV11-3 to TRBJ2-1; 13 positions agree with TRBD2. With 5 bases clipped from V and 9 bases from J, the junction kept 10 bases outside the gene matches. Germline V CDR1 and CDR2: SGHNT, YENEEA. The CDR3 has 16 amino acids. CDR3 bases: TGTGCCAGCAGCGCACTAGCGGGAGGGACGTGGGCTGAGCAGTTCTTC. This sequence encodes CASSALAGGTWAEQFF.

The V gene is TRBV12-3 or TRBV12-4, the J gene TRBJ1-2; 8 nucleotides agree with TRBD1. Trimming removed 6 bases from V and 4 bases from J; junction bases left unmatched: 4. CDR3 length: 13 residues. Here the CDR3 DNA reads TGTGCCAGCAGGGCGACAGGGGTCTATGGCTACACCTTC. Translation gives CASRATGVYGYTF.

This clonotype was seen a handful of times. The CDR3 sequence: CASSSPRASGTDTQYF. CDR3 sequence (DNA): TGTGCCAGCAGTTCCCCCAGGGCTAGCGGCACAGATACGCAGTATTTT. The chain links TRBV27 to TRBJ2-3, with D tentatively TRBD2 (6 bases). The V gene's germline CDR1 is MNHEY and CDR2 SMNVEV (reference sequence). CDR3 size: 16 residues. V dropped 4 bases and J dropped 1 base, with 15 bases sitting between them.

The J gene is TRBJ2-3, the V gene TRBV7-9, with D perhaps TRBD2 (5 bases). Looked up from germline, CDR1 is SEHNR and CDR2 is FQNEAQ (reference sequence). The CDR3 has 15 amino acids. V lost 4 bases to trimming and J lost 1 base, with 12 bases between them. CDR3 nucleotide sequence: TGTGCCAGCAGCTATGGACTGCCAGGCACAGATACGCAGTATTTT. Amino acids: CASSYGLPGTDTQYF.

This clonotype was seen a handful of times. The rearrangement links TRBV27 to TRBJ2-7, with D perhaps TRBD2 (6 bases). V was cut by 2 bases and J by 3 bases, with 20 bases left in between. Germline V gene lookup returns CDR1 MNHEY and CDR2 SMNVEV (reference sequence). The CDR3 has 17 amino acids. The CDR3 DNA reads TGTGCCAGCAGTTTAGTTCGAGGTGTGGCCGGGGGCTACGAGCAGTACTTC. It codes for CASSLVRGVAGGYEQYF.

The sample holds many counts of this clonotype. The chain couples TRBV18 to TRBJ2-3, with TRBD2 as a possible D gene (5 bases). CDR3 length: 20 residues. V was cut by 2 bases and J by 0 bases, with 24 bases left in between. CDR1 is KGHSH and CDR2 is LQKENI in the germline V gene. The CDR3 coding sequence is TGTGCCAGCTCACCATCTCTAGGCCGGAGCGGAACCACTAGCACAGATACGCAGTATTTT. It is translated as CASSPSLGRSGTTSTDTQYF.

This clonotype was seen at least ten times. The chain combines TRBV2 with TRBJ2-3; D is undetermined. This CDR3 is built from 15 residues. Germline lookup yields CDR1 SNHLY and CDR2 FYNNEI. Between the trimmed V and J ends, which lost 3 bases and 0 bases, there was a span of 10 bases. CDR3 nucleotides: TGTGCCAGCAGTGATGGGCCAGAAAGCACAGATACGCAGTATTTT. Protein sequence: CASSDGPESTDTQYF.

The gene calls are TRBV7-9 and TRBJ1-5, with D possibly matching TRBD1 (5 bases). This CDR3 contains 13 residues. CDR1 and CDR2 from the germline V gene are SEHNR and FQNEAQ (reference sequence). Between the trimmed V and J ends, which lost 5 bases and 9 bases, there was a span of 14 bases. The CDR3 DNA reads TGTGCCAGCAGCCAGACAGCCGAGTGGCCCCAGCATTTT. This translates into CASSQTAEWPQHF.

The chain's CDR3 is CSARDFPTLHF. The CDR3 DNA reads TGCAGTGCTAGAGATTTCCCGACCCTCCACTTT. J is TRBJ1-6 and V is TRBV20-1; D remains unclear. V was pared by 0 bases and J by 14 bases, with 8 bases between. CDR3 length: 11 residues. The germline V gene has CDR1 DFQATT and CDR2 SNEGSKA (reference sequence).

The chain links TRBV5-5 to TRBJ1-2; D gene ambiguous. CDR3 length equals 16 residues. Germline V gives CDR1 SGHKS, CDR2 YYEKEE (reference sequence). The germline V and J ends were trimmed by 0 bases and 2 bases, with 14 bases remaining between them. The CDR3 DNA sequence: TGTGCCAGCAGCTTGGCCCTTTCACTTCCCAACTATGGCTACACCTTC. Encoded protein: CASSLALSLPNYGYTF.

CDR3 bases: TGTGCCAGCAGTCCGGGACGTTCCTACGAGCAGTACTTC. Translating gives CASSPGRSYEQYF. This sequence joins TRBV28 and TRBJ2-7; tentatively, D is TRBD1 or TRBD2 (5 bases each). Germline assignment: CDR1 MDHEN and CDR2 SYDVKM. The CDR3 has 13 amino acids. V was cut by 5 bases and J by 1 base, with 9 bases left in between.

This clonotype was counted only a few times. The chain links TRBV7-2 to TRBJ2-7; 12 nucleotides line up with TRBD2. Germline V gene data show CDR1 as SGHTA and CDR2 as FQGNSA. Trimming removed 4 bases from V and 2 bases from J; junction bases left unmatched: 0. CDR3 length equals 14 residues. CDR3 DNA: TGTGCCAGCAGCTGGACTAGCGGGACCTACGAGCAGTACTTC. Translated, it gives CASSWTSGTYEQYF.

This chain connects TRBV12-3 or TRBV12-4 to TRBJ2-3, with D unclear. V lost 0 bases to trimming and J lost 6 bases, with 7 bases between them. The CDR3 length is 13 residues. The CDR3 protein is CASSLAGWDTQYF. The CDR3 coding sequence is TGTGCCAGCAGTTTAGCAGGGTGGGATACGCAGTATTTT.

J is TRBJ2-7 and V is TRBV18; no reliable D call. V was clipped by 2 bases and J by 0 bases, with 14 bases between them. Germline CDR1 is KGHSH and CDR2 is LQKENI. The CDR3 consists of 16 residues. The CDR3 reads CASSPSAAGSSYEQYF. The CDR3 coding sequence is TGTGCCAGCTCACCATCTGCGGCCGGCAGCTCCTACGAGCAGTACTTC.

This clonotype was observed a handful of times. This chain links TRBV10-3 with TRBJ2-7, with D possibly matching TRBD2 (6 bases). The CDR3 spans 15 residues. Per the germline V gene, CDR1 is ENHRY and CDR2 is SYGVKD. V was pared by 4 bases and J by 1 base, with 14 bases between. CDR3 sequence reads: CAISASGTASYEQYF. The CDR3 nucleotides read TGTGCCATCAGTGCCTCCGGGACTGCATCCTACGAGCAGTACTTC.

This clonotype has a handful of counts. The V call is TRBV15, the J call TRBJ2-7; the match to TRBD1 covers 9 bases. Germline V gene sequence: CDR1 LNHNV, CDR2 YYDKDF (reference sequence). CDR3 length: 14 residues. J lost 4 bases, V lost 7 bases, and 8 bases had no gene match. CDR3 region: CATKPDRGNYEQYF. The CDR3 nucleotides are TGTGCCACCAAGCCGGACAGGGGTAATTACGAGCAGTACTTC.

The chain has TRBV7-3 and TRBJ1-1; TRBD1 might be the D (6 bases). The CDR3 length is 15 residues. Trimming removed 5 bases at V and 1 base at J, with 14 bases between. Per germline, CDR1 SGHTA and CDR2 FQGTGA. The CDR3: CASSQAGGANTEAFF. CDR3 nucleotide sequence: TGTGCCAGCAGCCAAGCCGGGGGCGCGAACACTGAAGCTTTCTTT. Full variable domain (outside the CDR3, taken from reference TRBV7-3 and TRBJ1-1): GAGVSQTPSNKVTEKGKYVELRCDPISGHTALYWYRQSLGQGPEFLIYFQGTGAADDSGLPNDRFFAVRPEGSVSTLKIQRTERGDSAVYLCASSQAGGANTEAFFGQGTRLTVV.

About this clonotype itself: Sequence at one end of the junction differs from germline and may be a read error. The chain carries TRBV29-1 and TRBJ2-7; TRBD1 agrees at 8 bases. There are 18 residues in the CDR3. The germline V gene has CDR1 SQVTM and CDR2 ANQGSEA. DNA of the CDR3: TGCAGCGTCGCGGCCGCCGGACAGGGAGTTGGGGTATCTTACGGGCAGTACTTC. As protein: CSVAAAGQGVGVSYGQYF.

This clonotype was seen only a few times. V is TRBV9 and J is TRBJ2-3; D may be TRBD2 (6 bases). The germline V gene encodes CDR1 SGDLS and CDR2 YYNGEE. V lost 3 bases and J 4 bases, leaving 18 bases between the germline ends. CDR3 size: 16 residues. Written as DNA, the CDR3 is TGTGCCAGCAGCGCTACCCCGGGCGGGGTGGCAGATACGCAGTATTTT. This gives the protein CASSATPGGVADTQYF.